The T cell receptor beta chain described here comes from a study of cytomegalovirus exposure and HLA in healthy donors. With V trimmed by 3 bases and J by 12 bases, 11 bases remained unmatched. The CDR3 totals 14 residues. Per germline, CDR1 SQVTM and CDR2 ANQGSEA. A remark on this clone: What it binds is unknown.

A multiplex PCR was run with 60 Vbeta primers and 13 Jbeta primers. TCRdb's table, derived via immunoSEQ multiplex PCR, lists solely in-frame clones and lacks some. There are about 130,000 clones in the sample; just under 75% occur only once, and 5.5% to 7% lies in the top ten. Study results and caveats: Segments of the TCR beta V type were, in most cases, productive about 87% or about 30% of the time in an earlier analysis. In vitro confirmation showed a few CMV-associated chains to be CMV antigen specific.

The sample was PBMCs. The TCR sequence derives from a man between 35 and 55 years old in good health and CMV-seropositive. The J gene is TRBJ2-1, the V gene TRBV29-1; 10 nucleotides agree with TRBD2. The CDR3: CSVEGQREGYRQFF. DNA for the CDR3: TGCAGCGTTGAGGGACAGCGGGAGGGTTATCGGCAGTTCTTC.